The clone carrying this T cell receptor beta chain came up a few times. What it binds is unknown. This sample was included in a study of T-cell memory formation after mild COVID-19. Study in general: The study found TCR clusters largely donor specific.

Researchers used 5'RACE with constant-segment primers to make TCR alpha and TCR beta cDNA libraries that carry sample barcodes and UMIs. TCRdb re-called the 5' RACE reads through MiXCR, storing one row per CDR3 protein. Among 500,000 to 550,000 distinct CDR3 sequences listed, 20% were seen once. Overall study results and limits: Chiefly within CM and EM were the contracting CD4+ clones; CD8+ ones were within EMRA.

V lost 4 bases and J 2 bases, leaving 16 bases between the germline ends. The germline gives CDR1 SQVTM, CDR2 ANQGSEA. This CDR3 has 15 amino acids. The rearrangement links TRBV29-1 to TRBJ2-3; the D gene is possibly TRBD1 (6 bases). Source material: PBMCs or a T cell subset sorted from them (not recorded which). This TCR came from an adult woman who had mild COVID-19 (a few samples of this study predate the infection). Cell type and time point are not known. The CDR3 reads CSVVGQLKITDTQYF. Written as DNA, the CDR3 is TGCAGCGTTGTTGGACAGTTGAAGATCACAGATACGCAGTATTTT.